Below, 5 T cell receptor beta chains from the same sample are listed, as sequenced in a study of T-cell memory formation after mild COVID-19. TCRdb passed the 5' RACE reads through MiXCR, listing each CDR3 protein once. The sample lists about 190,000 distinct CDR3 sequences; 15% to 20% were seen once. Sequenced input: PBMCs or a T cell subset sorted from them (not recorded which). Receptors originate from an adult woman who had mild COVID-19 (a few samples of this study predate the infection). Cell type and time point are not known.

J is TRBJ2-7 and V is TRBV30; possibly TRBD2 for D (6 bases). CDR1 and CDR2 (germline): GTSNPN, SVGIG (reference sequence). The CDR3 has 12 amino acids. V was pared by 4 bases and J by 6 bases, with 13 bases between. The CDR3 region is CAWTYTGGEQYF. The DNA for the CDR3 is TGTGCCTGGACTTATACCGGGGGCGAGCAGTACTTC.

The chain joins TRBV7-8 to TRBJ1-5; possible D gene TRBD1, 5 bases. Germline assignment: CDR1 SGHVS and CDR2 FQNEAQ. The length of the CDR3 is 15 residues. Trimming stripped 1 base from V and 4 bases from J, with 11 bases between. CDR3 coding DNA: TGTGCCAGCAGCTTAGAAGGGACCTTTAATCAGCCCCAGCATTTT. Translating gives CASSLEGTFNQPQHF.

This clonotype was recorded a few times. The rearrangement uses TRBV20-1 and TRBJ2-3, with 7 bases aligning to TRBD2. After removal of 1 base from V and 3 bases from J, the junction contained 10 bases not matched to a gene. The CDR3 spans 16 residues. Germline V gene data show CDR1 as DFQATT and CDR2 as SNEGSKA (reference sequence). In DNA, the CDR3 is TGCAGTGCTAGAGCCTTTGGGGAGGGCTATACAGATACGCAGTATTTT. Amino acids: CSARAFGEGYTDTQYF.

The chain is built from TRBV5-1 and TRBJ1-1, with D unresolved. V lost 0 bases and J lost 3, with 18 bases in between. Germline V gene data show CDR1 as SGHRS and CDR2 as YFSETQ. CDR3 length equals 17 residues. The CDR3 is CASSLEFFTRQDTEAFF. As DNA, the CDR3 is TGCGCCAGCAGCTTGGAGTTCTTCACCCGCCAGGACACTGAAGCTTTCTTT.

This clonotype has just one count. The rearrangement uses TRBV7-6 and TRBJ2-1; 13 positions match TRBD2. CDR1 and CDR2 (germline): SGHVS, FNYEAQ. This CDR3 spans 19 amino acids. J gave up 0 bases and V 5 bases, and 10 bases lay outside the gene matches. CDR3 loop: CASSLGLAGVPSSYNEQFF. Here the CDR3 DNA reads TGTGCCAGCAGCCTAGGACTAGCGGGAGTCCCGAGCTCCTACAATGAGCAGTTCTTC.